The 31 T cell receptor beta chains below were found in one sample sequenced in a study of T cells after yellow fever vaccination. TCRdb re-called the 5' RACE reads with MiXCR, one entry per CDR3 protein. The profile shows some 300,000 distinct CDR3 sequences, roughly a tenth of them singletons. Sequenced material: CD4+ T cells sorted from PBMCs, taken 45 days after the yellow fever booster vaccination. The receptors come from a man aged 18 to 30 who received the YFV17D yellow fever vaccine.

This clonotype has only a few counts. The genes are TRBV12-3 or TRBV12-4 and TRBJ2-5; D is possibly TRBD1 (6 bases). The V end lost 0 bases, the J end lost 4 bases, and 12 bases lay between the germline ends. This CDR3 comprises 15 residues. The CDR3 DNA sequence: TGTGCCAGCAGTTTAGCGGGGGCTCTGGGAGAGACCCAGTACTTC. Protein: CASSLAGALGETQYF.

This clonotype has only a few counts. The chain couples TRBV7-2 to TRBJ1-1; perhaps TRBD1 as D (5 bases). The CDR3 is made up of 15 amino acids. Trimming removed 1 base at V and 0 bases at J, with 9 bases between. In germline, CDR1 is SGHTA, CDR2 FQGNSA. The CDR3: CASSLGRAVNTEAFF. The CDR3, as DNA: TGTGCCAGCAGCTTAGGCAGGGCCGTGAACACTGAAGCTTTCTTT. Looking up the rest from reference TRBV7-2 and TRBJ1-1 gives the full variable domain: GAGVSQSPSNKVTEKGKDVELRCDPISGHTALYWYRQSLGQGLEFLIYFQGNSAPDKSGLPSDRFSAERTGGSVSTLTIQRTQQEDSAVYLCASSLGRAVNTEAFFGQGTRLTVV.

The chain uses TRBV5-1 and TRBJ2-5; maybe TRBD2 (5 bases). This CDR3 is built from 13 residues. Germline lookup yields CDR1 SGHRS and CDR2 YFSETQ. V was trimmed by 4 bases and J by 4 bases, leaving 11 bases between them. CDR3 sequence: CASSPTRGETQYF. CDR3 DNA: TGCGCCAGCAGCCCAACCCGGGGAGAGACCCAGTACTTC.

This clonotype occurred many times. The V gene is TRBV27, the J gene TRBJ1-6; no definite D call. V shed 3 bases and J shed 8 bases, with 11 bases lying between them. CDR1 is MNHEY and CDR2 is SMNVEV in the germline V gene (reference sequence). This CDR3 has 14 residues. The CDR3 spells CASSFSDGYSPLHF. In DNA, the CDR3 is TGTGCCAGCAGTTTCTCCGACGGGTATTCACCCCTCCACTTT.

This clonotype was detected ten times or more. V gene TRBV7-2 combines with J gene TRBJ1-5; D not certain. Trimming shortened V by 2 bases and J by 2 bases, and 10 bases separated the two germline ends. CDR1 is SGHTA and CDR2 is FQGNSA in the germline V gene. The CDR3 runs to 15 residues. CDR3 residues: CASSLFLGGNQPQHF. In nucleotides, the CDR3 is TGTGCCAGCAGCTTATTCTTGGGCGGCAATCAGCCCCAGCATTTT.

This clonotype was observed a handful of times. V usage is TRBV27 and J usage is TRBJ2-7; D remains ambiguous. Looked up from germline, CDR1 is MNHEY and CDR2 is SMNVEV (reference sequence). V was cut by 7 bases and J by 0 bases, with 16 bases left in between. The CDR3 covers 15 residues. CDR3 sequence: CASTVVVGSSYEQYF. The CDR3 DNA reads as TGTGCCAGCACCGTTGTAGTTGGTAGCTCCTACGAGCAGTACTTC.

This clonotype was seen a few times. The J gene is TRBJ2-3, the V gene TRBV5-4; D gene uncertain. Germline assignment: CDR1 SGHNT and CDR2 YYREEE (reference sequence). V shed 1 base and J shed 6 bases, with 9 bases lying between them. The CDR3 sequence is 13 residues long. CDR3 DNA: TGTGCCAGCAGCTTGAGTCGGCCCGATACGCAGTATTTT. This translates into CASSLSRPDTQYF. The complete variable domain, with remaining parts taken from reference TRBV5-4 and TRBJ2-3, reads ETGVTQSPTHLIKTRGQQVTLRCSSQSGHNTVSWYQQALGQGPQFIFQYYREEENGRGNFPPRFSGLQFPNYSSELNVNALELDDSALYLCASSLSRPDTQYFGPGTRLTVL.

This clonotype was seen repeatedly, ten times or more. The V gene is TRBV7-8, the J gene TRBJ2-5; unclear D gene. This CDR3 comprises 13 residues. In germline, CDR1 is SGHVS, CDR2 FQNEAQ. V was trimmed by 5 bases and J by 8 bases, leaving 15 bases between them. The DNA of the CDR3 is TGTGCCAGCAGCCCTAGACTGCCTCATACCCAGTACTTC. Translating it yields CASSPRLPHTQYF. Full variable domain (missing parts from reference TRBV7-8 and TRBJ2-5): GAGVSQSPRYKVAKRGQDVALRCDPISGHVSLFWYQQALGQGPEFLTYFQNEAQLDKSGLPSDRFFAERPEGSVSTLKIQRTQQEDSAVYLCASSPRLPHTQYFGPGTRLLVL.

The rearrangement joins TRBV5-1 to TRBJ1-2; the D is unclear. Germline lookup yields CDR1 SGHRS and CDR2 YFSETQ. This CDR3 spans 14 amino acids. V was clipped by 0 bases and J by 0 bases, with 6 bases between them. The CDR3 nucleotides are TGCGCCAGCAGCTTGGACCCGGCTAACTATGGCTACACCTTC. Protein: CASSLDPANYGYTF.

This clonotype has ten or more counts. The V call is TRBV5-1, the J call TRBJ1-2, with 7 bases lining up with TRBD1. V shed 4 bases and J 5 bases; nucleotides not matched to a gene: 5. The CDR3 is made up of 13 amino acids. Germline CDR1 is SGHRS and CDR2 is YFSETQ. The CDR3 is CASSRDSSYGYTF. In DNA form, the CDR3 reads TGCGCCAGCAGCAGGGACAGTTCGTATGGCTACACCTTC. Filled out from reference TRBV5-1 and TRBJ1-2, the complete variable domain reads KAGVTQTPRYLIKTRGQQVTLSCSPISGHRSVSWYQQTPGQGLQFLFEYFSETQRNKGNFPGRFSGRQFSNSRSEMNVSTLELGDSALYLCASSRDSSYGYTFGSGTRLTVV.

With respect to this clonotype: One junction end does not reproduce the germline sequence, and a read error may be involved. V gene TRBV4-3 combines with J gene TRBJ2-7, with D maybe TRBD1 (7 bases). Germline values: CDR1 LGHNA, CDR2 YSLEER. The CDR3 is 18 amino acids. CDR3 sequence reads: CASSRETQGGGGSYDQYF. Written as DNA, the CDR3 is TGCGCCAGCAGCCGAGAAACTCAGGGGGGTGGAGGATCCTACGATCAGTACTTC.

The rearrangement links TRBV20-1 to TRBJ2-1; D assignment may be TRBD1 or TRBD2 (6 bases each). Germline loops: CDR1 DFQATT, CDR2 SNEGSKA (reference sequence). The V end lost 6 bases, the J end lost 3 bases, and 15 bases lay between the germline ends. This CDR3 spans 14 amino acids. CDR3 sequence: CSALFGGDYNEQFF. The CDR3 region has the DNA TGCAGTGCCCTATTCGGGGGCGACTACAATGAGCAGTTCTTC.

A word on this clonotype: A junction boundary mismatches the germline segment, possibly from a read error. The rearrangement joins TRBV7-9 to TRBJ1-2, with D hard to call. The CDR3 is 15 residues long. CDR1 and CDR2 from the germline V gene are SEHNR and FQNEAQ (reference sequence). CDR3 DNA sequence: TGTGCCGGCAGCTTAGCGAGCCTCGTAGACTATGGCTACACCTTC. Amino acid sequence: CAGSLASLVDYGYTF.

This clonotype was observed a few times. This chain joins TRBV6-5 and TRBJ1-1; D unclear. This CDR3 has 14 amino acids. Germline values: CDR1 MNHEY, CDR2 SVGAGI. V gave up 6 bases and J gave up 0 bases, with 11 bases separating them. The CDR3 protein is CASRDGSMNTEAFF. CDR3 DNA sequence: TGTGCCAGCAGGGACGGATCTATGAACACTGAAGCTTTCTTT.

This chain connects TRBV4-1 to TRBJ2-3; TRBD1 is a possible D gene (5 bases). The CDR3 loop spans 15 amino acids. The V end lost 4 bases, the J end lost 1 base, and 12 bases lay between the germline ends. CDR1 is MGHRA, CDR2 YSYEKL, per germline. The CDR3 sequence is CASSLGRFRTDTQYF. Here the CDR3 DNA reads TGCGCCAGCAGCCTGGGGCGGTTCCGCACAGATACGCAGTATTTT.

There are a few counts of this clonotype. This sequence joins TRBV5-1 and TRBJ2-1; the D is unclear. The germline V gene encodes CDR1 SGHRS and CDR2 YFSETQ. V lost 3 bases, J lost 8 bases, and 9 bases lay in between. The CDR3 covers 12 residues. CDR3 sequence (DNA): TGCGCCAGCAGCTCCACAGTTTATGAGCAGTTCTTC. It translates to CASSSTVYEQFF.

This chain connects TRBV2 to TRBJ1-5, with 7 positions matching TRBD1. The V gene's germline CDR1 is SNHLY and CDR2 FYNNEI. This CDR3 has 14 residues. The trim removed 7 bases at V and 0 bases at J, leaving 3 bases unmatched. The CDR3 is CASMGQNSNQPQHF. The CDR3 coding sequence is TGTGCCAGCATGGGACAGAATAGCAATCAGCCCCAGCATTTT.

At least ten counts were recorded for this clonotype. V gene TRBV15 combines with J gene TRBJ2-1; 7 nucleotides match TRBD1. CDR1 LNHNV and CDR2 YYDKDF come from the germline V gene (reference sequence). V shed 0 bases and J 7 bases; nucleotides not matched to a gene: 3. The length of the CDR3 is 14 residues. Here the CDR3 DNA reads TGTGCCACCAGCAGAGATTCCAGGGGGAATGAGCAGTTCTTC. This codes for CATSRDSRGNEQFF.

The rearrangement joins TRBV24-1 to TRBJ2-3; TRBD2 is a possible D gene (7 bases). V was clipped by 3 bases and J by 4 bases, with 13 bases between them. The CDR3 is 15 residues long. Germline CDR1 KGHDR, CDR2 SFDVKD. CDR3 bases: TGTGCCACCAGTGATCCCGGGGGGCCTGCAGATACGCAGTATTTT. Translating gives CATSDPGGPADTQYF.

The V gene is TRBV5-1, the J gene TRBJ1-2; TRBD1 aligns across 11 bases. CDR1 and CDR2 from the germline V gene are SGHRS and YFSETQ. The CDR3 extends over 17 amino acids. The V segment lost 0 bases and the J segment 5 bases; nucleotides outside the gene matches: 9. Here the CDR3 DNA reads TGCGCCAGCAGCTTGGGGGGACAGGGGGTCGAGAGTTATGGCTACACCTTC. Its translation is CASSLGGQGVESYGYTF.

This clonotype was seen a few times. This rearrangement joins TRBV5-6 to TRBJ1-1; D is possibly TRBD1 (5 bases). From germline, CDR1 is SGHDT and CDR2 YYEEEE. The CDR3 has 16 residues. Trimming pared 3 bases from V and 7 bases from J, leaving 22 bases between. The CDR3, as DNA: TGTGCCAGCAGCTCCCCGAGGGGAGAGGGGTACGGTGAAGCTTTCTTT. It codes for CASSSPRGEGYGEAFF.

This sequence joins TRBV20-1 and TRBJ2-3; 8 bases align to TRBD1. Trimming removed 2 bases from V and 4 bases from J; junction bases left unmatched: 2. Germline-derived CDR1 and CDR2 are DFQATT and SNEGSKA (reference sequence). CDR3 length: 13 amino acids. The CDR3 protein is CSARQGAADTQYF. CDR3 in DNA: TGCAGTGCTAGACAGGGGGCCGCAGATACGCAGTATTTT.

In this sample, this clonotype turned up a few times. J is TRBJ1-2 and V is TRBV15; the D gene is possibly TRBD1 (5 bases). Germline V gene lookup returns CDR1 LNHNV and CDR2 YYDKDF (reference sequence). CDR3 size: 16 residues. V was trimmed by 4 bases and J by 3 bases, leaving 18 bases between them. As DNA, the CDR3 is TGTGCCACCAGCACTTGGGGAGGGGAGAAGGACTATGGCTACACCTTC. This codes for CATSTWGGEKDYGYTF.

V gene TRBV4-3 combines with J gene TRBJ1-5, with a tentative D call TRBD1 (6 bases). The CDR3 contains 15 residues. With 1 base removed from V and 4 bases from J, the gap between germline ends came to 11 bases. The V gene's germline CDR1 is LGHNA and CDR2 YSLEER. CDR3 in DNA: TGCGCCAGCAGCCAAGTTGGGGGGGCTAATCAGCCCCAGCATTTT. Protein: CASSQVGGANQPQHF.

The CDR3 is CASSLYDWAGTQYF. As DNA, the CDR3 is TGCGCCAGCAGCTTATACGATTGGGCAGGTACGCAGTATTTT. The chain combines TRBV5-1 with TRBJ2-3, with D unclear. V lost 2 bases and J lost 8, with 15 bases in between. Germline V gene data show CDR1 as SGHRS and CDR2 as YFSETQ. This CDR3 is 14 amino acids long. The complete variable domain, with remaining parts taken from reference TRBV5-1 and TRBJ2-3, reads KAGVTQTPRYLIKTRGQQVTLSCSPISGHRSVSWYQQTPGQGLQFLFEYFSETQRNKGNFPGRFSGRQFSNSRSEMNVSTLELGDSALYLCASSLYDWAGTQYFGPGTRLTVL.

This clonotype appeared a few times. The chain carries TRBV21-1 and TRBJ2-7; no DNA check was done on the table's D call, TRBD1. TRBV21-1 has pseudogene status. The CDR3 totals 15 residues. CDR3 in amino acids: CASSLTGTGAYEQYV. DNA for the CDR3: TGTGCCAGCAGCTTAACCGGGACAGGGGCTTACGAGCAGTACGTC.

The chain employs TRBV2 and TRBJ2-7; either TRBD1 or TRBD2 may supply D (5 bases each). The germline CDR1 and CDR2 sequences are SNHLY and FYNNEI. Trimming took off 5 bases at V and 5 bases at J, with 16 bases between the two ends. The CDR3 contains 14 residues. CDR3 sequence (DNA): TGTGCCAGCAGTTTCTTGATGAGAGGGGACGAGCAGTACTTC. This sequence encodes CASSFLMRGDEQYF.

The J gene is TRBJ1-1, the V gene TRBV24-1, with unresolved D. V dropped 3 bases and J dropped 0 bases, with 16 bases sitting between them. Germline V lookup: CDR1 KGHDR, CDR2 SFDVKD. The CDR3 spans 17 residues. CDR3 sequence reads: CATSDPYLTGMNTEAFF. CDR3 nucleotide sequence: TGTGCCACCAGTGATCCCTACCTGACGGGAATGAACACTGAAGCTTTCTTT.

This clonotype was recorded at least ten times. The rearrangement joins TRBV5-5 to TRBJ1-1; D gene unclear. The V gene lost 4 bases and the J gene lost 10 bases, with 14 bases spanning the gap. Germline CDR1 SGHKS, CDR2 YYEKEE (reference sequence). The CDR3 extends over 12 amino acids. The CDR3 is CASSQTPFGAFF. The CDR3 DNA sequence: TGTGCCAGCAGCCAGACCCCTTTCGGAGCTTTCTTT.

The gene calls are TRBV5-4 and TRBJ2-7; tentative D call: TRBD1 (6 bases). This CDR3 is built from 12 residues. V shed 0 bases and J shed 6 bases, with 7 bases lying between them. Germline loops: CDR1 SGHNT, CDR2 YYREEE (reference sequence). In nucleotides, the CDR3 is TGTGCCAGCAGCTTGGCGACAGGCGAGCAGTACTTC. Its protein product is CASSLATGEQYF.

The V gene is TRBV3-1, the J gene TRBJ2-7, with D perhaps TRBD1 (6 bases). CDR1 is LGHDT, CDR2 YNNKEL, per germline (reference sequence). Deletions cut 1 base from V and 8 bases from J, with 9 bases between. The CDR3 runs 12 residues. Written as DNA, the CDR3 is TGTGCCAGCAGCCAAGGACAGGTCAAGCAGTACTTC. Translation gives CASSQGQVKQYF.